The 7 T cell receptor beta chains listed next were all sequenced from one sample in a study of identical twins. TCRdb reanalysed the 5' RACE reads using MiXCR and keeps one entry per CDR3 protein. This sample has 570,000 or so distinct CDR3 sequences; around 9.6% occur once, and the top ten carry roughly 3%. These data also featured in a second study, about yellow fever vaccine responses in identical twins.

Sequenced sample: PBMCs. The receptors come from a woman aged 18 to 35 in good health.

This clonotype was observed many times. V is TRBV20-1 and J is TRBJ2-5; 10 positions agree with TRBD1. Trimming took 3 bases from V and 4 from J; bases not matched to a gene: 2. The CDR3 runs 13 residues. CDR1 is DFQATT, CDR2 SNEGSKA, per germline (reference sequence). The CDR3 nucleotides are TGCAGTGCTAGGGGACAGGGGAGAGAGACCCAGTACTTC. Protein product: CSARGQGRETQYF.

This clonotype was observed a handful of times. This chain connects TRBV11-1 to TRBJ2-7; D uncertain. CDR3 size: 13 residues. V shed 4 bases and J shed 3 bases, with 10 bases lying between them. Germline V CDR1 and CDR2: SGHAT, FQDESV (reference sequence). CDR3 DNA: TGTGCCAGCAGCTCGCAGAACAACTACGAGCAGTACTTC. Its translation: CASSSQNNYEQYF. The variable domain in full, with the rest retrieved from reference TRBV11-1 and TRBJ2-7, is EAEVAQSPRYKITEKSQAVAFWCDPISGHATLYWYRQILGQGPELLVQFQDESVVDDSQLPKDRFSAERLKGVDSTLKIQPAELGDSAMYLCASSSQNNYEQYFGPGTRLTVT.

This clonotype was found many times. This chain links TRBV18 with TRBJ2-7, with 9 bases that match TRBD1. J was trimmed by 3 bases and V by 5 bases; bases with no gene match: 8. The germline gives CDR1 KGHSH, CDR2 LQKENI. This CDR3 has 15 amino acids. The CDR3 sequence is CASSAEDRGLYEQYF. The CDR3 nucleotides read TGTGCCAGCTCAGCAGAGGACAGGGGTCTCTACGAGCAGTACTTC. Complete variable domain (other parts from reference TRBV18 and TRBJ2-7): NAGVMQNPRHLVRRRGQEARLRCSPMKGHSHVYWYRQLPEEGLKFMVYLQKENIIDESGMPKERFSAEFPKEGPSILRIQQVVRGDSAAYFCASSAEDRGLYEQYFGPGTRLTVT.

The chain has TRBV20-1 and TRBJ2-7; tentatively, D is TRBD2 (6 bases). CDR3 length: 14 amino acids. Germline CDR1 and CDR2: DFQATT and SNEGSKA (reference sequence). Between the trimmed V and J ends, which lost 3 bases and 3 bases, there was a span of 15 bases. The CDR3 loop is CSASSRDSFYEQYF. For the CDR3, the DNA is TGCAGTGCTAGTTCCCGGGACTCCTTCTACGAGCAGTACTTC.

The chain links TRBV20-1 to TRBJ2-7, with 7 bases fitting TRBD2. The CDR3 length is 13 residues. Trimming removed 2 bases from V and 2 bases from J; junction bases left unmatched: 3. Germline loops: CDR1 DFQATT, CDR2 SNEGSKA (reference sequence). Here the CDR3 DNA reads TGCAGTGCTAGACTAGCGGACCCCTACGAGCAGTACTTC. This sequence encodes CSARLADPYEQYF.

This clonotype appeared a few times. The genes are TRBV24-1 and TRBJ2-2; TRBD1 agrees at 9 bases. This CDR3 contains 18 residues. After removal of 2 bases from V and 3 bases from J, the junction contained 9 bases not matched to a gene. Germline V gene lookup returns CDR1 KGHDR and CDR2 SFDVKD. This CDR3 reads CATSDSPGTGKDTGELFF. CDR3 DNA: TGTGCCACCAGTGATTCACCGGGGACAGGGAAGGACACCGGGGAGCTGTTTTTT.

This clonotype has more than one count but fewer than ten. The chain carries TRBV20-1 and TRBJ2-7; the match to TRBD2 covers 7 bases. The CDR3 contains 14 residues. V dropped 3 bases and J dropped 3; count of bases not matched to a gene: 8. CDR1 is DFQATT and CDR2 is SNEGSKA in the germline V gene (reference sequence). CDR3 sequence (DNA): TGCAGTGCTAGGTCTGGAGGCGGGAGCTACGAGCAGTACTTC. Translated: CSARSGGGSYEQYF.